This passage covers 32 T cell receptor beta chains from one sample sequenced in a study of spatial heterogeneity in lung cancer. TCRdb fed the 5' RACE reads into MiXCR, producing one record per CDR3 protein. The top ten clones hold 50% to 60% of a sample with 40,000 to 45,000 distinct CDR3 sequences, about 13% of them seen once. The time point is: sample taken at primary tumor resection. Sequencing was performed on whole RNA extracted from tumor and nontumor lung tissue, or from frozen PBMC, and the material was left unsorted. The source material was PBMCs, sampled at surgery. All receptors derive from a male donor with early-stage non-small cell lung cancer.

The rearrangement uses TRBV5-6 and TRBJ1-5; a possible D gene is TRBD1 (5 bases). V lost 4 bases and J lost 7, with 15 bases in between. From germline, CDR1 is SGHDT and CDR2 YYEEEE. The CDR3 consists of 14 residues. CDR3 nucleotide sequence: TGTGCCAGCAGCACAGGACTATACCACCAGCCCCAGCATTTT. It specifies CASSTGLYHQPQHF.

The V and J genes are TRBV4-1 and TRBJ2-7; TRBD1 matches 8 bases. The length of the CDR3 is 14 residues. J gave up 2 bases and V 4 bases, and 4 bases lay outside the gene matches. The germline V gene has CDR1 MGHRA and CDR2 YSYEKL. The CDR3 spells CASSPPGQAYEQYF. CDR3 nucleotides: TGCGCCAGCAGCCCCCCGGGACAGGCCTACGAGCAGTACTTC.

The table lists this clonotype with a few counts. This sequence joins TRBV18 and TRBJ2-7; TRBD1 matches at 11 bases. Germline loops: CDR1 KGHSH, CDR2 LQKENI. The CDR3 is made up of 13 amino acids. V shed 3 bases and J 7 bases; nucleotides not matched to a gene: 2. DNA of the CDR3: TGTGCCAGCTCACCCCGGGACAGGGGGGAGCAGTACTTC. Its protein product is CASSPRDRGEQYF.

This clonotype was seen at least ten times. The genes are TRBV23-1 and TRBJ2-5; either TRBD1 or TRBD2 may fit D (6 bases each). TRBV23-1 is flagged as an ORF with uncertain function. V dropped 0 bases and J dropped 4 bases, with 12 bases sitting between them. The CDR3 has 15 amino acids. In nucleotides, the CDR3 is TGCGCCAGCAGTCAATCGGAGGGGGTGTTAGAGACCCAGTACTTC. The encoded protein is CASSQSEGVLETQYF.

CDR3 sequence: CASRVGQGAREQYF. CDR3 in DNA: TGTGCCAGCCGTGTGGGGCAGGGGGCGCGAGAGCAGTACTTC. V is TRBV28 and J is TRBJ2-7; 8 bases match TRBD1. The length of the CDR3 is 14 residues. CDR1 and CDR2 (germline): MDHEN, SYDVKM. V lost 8 bases, J lost 7 bases, and 13 bases stayed unmatched.

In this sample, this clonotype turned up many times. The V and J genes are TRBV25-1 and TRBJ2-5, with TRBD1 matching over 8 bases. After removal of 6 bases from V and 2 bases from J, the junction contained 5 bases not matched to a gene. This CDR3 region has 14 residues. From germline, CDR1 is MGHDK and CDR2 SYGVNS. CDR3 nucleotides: TGTGCCAGCAGCCTGGACAGGGTACAAGAGACCCAGTACTTC. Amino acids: CASSLDRVQETQYF.

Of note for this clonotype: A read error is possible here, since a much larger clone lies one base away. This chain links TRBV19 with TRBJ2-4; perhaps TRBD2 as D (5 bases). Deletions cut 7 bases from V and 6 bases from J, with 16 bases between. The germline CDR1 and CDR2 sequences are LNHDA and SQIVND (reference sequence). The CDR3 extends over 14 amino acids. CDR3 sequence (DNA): TGTGCCAGTAATCAGCCGGGGTACCGAAACATTCAGTACTTC. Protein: CASNQPGYRNIQYF.

CDR3 DNA: TGTGCCAGCAGCGCGGACAGTTTCAATCAGCCCCAGCATTTT. Its protein product is CASSADSFNQPQHF. The chain carries TRBV9 and TRBJ1-5; D perhaps matches TRBD1 (6 bases). The CDR3 is made up of 14 amino acids. V was shortened by 3 bases and J by 3 bases, with 10 bases between the two germline ends. CDR1 is SGDLS and CDR2 is YYNGEE in the germline V gene. Using reference TRBV9 and TRBJ1-5 for the parts outside the CDR3, the full variable domain is DSGVTQTPKHLITATGQRVTLRCSPRSGDLSVYWYQQSLDQGLQFLIQYYNGEERAKGNILERFSAQQFPDLHSELNLSSLELGDSALYFCASSADSFNQPQHFGDGTRLSIL.

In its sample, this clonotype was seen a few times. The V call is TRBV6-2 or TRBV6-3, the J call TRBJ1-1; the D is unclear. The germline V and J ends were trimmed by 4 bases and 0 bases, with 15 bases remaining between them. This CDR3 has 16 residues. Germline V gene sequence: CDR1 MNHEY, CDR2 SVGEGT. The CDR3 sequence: CASSSPRLSMNTEAFF. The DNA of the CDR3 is TGTGCCAGCAGTTCACCTAGACTGTCCATGAACACTGAAGCTTTCTTT.

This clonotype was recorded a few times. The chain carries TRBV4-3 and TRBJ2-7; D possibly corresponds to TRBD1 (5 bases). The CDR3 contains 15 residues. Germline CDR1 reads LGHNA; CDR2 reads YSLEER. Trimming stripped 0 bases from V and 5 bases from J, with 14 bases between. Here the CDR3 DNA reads TGCGCCAGCAGCCAAGACAGTGCCAGGGATAACGAGCAGTACTTC. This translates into CASSQDSARDNEQYF.

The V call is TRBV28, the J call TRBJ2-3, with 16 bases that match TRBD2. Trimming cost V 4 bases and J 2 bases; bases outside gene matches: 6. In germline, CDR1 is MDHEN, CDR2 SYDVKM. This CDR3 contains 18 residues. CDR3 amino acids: CASSSPGLAGGDTDTQYF. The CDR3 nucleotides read TGTGCCAGCAGTTCGCCGGGACTAGCGGGAGGGGACACAGATACGCAGTATTTT.

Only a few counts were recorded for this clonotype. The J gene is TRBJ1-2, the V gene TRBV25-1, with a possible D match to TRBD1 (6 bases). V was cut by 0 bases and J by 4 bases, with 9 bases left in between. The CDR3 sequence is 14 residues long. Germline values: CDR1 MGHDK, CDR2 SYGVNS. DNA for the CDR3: TGTGCCAGCAGTGAATATGGGGGGCCCTATGGCTACACCTTC. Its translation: CASSEYGGPYGYTF.

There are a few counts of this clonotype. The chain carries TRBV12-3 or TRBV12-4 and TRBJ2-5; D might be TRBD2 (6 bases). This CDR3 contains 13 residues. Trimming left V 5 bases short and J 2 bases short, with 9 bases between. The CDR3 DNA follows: TGTGCCAGCAGTAATCTAGCGCAAGAGACCCAGTACTTC. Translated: CASSNLAQETQYF.

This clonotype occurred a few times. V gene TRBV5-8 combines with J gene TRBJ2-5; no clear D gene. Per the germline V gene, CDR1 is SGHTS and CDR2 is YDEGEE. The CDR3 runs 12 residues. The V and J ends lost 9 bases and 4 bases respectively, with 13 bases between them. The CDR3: CATPMLSETQYF. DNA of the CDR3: TGTGCCACCCCTATGCTTTCAGAGACCCAGTACTTC.

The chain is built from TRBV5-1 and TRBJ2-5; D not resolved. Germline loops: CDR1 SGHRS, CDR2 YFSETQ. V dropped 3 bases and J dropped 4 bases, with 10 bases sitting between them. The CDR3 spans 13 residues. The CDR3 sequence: CASSSLTVETQYF. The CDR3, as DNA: TGCGCCAGCAGCTCGTTGACTGTAGAGACCCAGTACTTC. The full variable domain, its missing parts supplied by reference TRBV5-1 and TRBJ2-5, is KAGVTQTPRYLIKTRGQQVTLSCSPISGHRSVSWYQQTPGQGLQFLFEYFSETQRNKGNFPGRFSGRQFSNSRSEMNVSTLELGDSALYLCASSSLTVETQYFGPGTRLLVL.

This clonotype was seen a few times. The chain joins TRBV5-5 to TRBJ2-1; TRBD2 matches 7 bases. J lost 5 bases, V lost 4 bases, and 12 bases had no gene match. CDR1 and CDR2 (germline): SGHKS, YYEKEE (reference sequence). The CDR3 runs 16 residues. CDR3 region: CASSPFGGGSHNEQFF. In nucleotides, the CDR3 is TGTGCCAGCAGCCCCTTTGGCGGGGGTTCACACAATGAGCAGTTCTTC.

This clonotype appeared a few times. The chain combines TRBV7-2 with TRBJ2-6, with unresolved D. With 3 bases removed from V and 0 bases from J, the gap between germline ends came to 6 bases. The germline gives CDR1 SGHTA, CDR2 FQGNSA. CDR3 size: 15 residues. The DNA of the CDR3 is TGTGCCAGCAGCTTGGCGCACTCTGGGGCCAACGTCCTGACTTTC. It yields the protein CASSLAHSGANVLTF. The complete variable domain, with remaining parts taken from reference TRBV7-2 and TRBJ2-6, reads GAGVSQSPSNKVTEKGKDVELRCDPISGHTALYWYRQSLGQGLEFLIYFQGNSAPDKSGLPSDRFSAERTGGSVSTLTIQRTQQEDSAVYLCASSLAHSGANVLTFGAGSRLTVL.

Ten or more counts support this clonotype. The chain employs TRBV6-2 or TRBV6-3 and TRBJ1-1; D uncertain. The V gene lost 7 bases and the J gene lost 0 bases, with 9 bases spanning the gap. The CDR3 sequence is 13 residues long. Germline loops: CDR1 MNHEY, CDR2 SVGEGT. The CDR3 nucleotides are TGTGCCAGCATTAATGACCTGAACACTGAAGCTTTCTTT. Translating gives CASINDLNTEAFF.

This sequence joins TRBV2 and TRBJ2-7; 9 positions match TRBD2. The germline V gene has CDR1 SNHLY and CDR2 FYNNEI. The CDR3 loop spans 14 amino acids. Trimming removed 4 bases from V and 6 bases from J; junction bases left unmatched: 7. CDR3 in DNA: TGTGCCAGCAGTGCGAGCGGGGGGCTAGTCGAGCAGTACTTC. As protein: CASSASGGLVEQYF. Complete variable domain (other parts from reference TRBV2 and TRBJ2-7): EPEVTQTPSHQVTQMGQEVILRCVPISNHLYFYWYRQILGQKVEFLVSFYNNEISEKSEIFDDQFSVERPDGSNFTLKIRSTKLEDSAMYFCASSASGGLVEQYFGPGTRLTVT.

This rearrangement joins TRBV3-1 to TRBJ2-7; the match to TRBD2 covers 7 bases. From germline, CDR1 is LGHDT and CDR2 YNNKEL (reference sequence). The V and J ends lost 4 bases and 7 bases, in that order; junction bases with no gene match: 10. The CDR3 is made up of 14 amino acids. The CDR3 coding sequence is TGTGCCAGCAGCCCAGCGGGACGGCCGGAGGAGCAGTACTTC. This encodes CASSPAGRPEEQYF.

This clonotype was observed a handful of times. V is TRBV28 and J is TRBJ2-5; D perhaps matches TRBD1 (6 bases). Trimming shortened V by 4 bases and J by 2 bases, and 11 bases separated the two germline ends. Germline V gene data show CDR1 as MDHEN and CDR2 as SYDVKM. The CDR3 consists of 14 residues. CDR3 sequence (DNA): TGTGCCAGCAGTTCCCATGACAGGCAAGAGACCCAGTACTTC. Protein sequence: CASSSHDRQETQYF.

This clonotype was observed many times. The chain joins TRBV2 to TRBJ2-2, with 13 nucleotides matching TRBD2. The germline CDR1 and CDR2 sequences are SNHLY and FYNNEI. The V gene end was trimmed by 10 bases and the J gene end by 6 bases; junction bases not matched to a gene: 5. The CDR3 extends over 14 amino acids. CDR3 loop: CAKGLAGSAGELFF. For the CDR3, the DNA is TGTGCCAAGGGACTAGCGGGAAGCGCCGGGGAGCTGTTTTTT.

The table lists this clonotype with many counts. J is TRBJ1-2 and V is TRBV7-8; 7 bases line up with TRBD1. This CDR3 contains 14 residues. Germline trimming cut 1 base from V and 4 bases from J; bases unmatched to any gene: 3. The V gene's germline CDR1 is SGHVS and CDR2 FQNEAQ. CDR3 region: CASSLEGAGYGYTF. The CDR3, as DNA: TGTGCCAGCAGCTTAGAGGGGGCCGGCTATGGCTACACCTTC.

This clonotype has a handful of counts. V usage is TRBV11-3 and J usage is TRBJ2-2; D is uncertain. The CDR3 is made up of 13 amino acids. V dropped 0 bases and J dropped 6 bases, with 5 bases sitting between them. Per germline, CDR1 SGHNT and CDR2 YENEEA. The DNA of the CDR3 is TGTGCCAGCAGCTTAGATTCCTCCGGGGAGCTGTTTTTT. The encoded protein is CASSLDSSGELFF.

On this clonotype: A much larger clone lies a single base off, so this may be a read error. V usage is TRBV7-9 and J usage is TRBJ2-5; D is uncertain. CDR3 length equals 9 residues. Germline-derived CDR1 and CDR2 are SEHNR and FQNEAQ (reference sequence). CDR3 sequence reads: CTSSPPRWF. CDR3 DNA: TGTACCAGCAGCCCCCCCCGCTGGTTC.

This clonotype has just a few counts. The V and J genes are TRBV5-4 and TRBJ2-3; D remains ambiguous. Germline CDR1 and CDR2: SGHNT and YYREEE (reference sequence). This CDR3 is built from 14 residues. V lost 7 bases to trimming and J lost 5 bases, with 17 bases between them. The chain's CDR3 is CASGAGSWGDTQYF. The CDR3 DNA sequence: TGTGCCAGCGGCGCCGGGTCCTGGGGAGATACGCAGTATTTT.

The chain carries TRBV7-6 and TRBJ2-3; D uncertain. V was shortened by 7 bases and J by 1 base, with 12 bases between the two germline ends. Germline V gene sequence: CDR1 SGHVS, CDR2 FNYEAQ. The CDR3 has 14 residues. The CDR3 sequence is CASTAHVGTDTQYF. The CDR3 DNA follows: TGTGCCAGCACCGCCCATGTAGGCACAGATACGCAGTATTTT. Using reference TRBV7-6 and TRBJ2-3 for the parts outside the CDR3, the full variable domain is GAGVSQSPRYKVTKRGQDVALRCDPISGHVSLYWYRQALGQGPEFLTYFNYEAQQDKSGLPNDRFSAERPEGSISTLTIQRTEQRDSAMYRCASTAHVGTDTQYFGPGTRLTVL.

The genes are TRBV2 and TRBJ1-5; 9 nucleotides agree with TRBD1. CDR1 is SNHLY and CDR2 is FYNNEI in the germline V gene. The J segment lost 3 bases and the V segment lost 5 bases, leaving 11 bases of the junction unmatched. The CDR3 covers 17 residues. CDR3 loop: CASSKLTGTGYNQPQHF. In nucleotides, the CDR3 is TGTGCCAGCAGTAAACTTACCGGGACAGGGTACAATCAGCCCCAGCATTTT.

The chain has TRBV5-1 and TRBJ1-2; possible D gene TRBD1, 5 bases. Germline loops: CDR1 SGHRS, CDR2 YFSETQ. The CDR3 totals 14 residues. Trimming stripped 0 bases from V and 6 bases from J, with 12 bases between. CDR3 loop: CASSLEGVGDGYTF. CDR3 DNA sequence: TGCGCCAGCAGCTTGGAAGGGGTTGGAGATGGCTACACCTTC.

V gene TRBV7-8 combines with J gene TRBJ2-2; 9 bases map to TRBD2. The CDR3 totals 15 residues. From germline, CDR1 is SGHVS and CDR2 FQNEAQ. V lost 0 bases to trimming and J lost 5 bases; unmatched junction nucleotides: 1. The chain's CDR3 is CASSLAAGGTGELFF. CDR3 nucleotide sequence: TGTGCCAGCAGCTTAGCTGCGGGGGGGACCGGGGAGCTGTTTTTT.

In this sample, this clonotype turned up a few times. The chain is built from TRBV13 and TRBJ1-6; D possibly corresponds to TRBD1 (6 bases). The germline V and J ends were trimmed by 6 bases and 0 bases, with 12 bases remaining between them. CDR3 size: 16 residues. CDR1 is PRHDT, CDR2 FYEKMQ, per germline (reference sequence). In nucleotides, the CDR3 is TGTGCCAGCAGAAATGACAGGACCTCCTATAATTCACCCCTCCACTTT. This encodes CASRNDRTSYNSPLHF.

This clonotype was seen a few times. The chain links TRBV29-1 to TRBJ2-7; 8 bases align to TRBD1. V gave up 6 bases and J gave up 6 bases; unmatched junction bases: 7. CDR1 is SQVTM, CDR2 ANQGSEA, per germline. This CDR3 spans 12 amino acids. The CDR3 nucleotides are TGCAGCGTCACGACAGGGGCCGGCGAGCAGTACTTC. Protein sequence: CSVTTGAGEQYF.